One sample yielded the 28 T cell receptor beta chains listed below, sequenced in a study of T cell responses to AZD1222 COVID-19 vaccine. TCRdb keeps only in-frame clones here, not all; method: immunoSEQ multiplex PCR. The sample holds around 150,000 clones, roughly 89% seen once. Here the sequenced sample was peripheral blood, taken on day 0 of AZD1222 vaccination. The receptors were sampled from an adult in good health.

The chain uses TRBV15 and TRBJ2-1; 7 bases line up with TRBD2. The V gene's germline CDR1 is LNHNV and CDR2 YYDKDF (reference sequence). With 8 bases clipped from V and 0 bases from J, the junction kept 7 bases outside the gene matches. The CDR3 length is 15 residues. CDR3 in DNA: TGTGCCACCGGGCGGGAGCGAAGCTCCTACAATGAGCAGTTCTTC. It is translated as CATGRERSSYNEQFF.

The chain employs TRBV10-3 and TRBJ1-2, with TRBD1 identical over 7 bases. Germline values: CDR1 ENHRY, CDR2 SYGVKD. The CDR3 runs to 14 residues. V was pared by 0 bases and J by 5 bases, with 3 bases of the junction left unmatched. CDR3 region: CAISESGRGYGYTF. The CDR3 bases are TGTGCCATCAGTGAGTCGGGCAGGGGGTATGGCTACACCTTC.

This clone was counted once. The V call is TRBV6-5, the J call TRBJ1-4; D is uncertain. Germline values: CDR1 MNHEY, CDR2 SVGAGI. Trimming shortened V by 2 bases and J by 6 bases, and 13 bases separated the two germline ends. The CDR3 loop spans 15 amino acids. The CDR3 nucleotides read TGTGCCAGCAGTTACGGGGTCGGGAGTTATGAAAAACTGTTTTTT. It yields the protein CASSYGVGSYEKLFF.

The rearrangement links TRBV12-5 to TRBJ2-1, with TRBD1 identical over 10 bases. The CDR3 is 14 residues long. Germline V gives CDR1 LGHNT, CDR2 FRNRAP. V gave up 5 bases and J gave up 14 bases; unmatched junction bases: 12. The DNA for the CDR3 is TGTGCTAGTGGTCCCCCGACAGGGGGCCAACTCAAGTTCTTC. Translated: CASGPPTGGQLKFF.

This clone appeared a single time. The V and J genes are TRBV5-1 and TRBJ1-3; weak D call: TRBD1 (5 bases). The V gene lost 5 bases and the J gene lost 0 bases, with 9 bases spanning the gap. This CDR3 spans 14 amino acids. CDR1 is SGHRS and CDR2 is YFSETQ in the germline V gene. CDR3 nucleotide sequence: TGCGCCAGCAGTGGGGACGTCTCTGGAAACACCATATATTTT. Translation gives CASSGDVSGNTIYF.

This chain uses TRBV6-1 with TRBJ1-2; no firm D call. Germline CDR1 and CDR2: MNHNS and SASEGT. The CDR3 has 14 residues. V was cut by 2 bases and J by 4 bases, with 11 bases left in between. The chain's CDR3 is CASSERGGSYGYTF. CDR3 in DNA: TGTGCCAGCAGTGAAAGAGGCGGATCCTATGGCTACACCTTC.

The J gene is TRBJ1-5, the V gene TRBV6-2 or TRBV6-3, with D unresolved. The V end was cut by 1 base, the J end by 5 bases, with 6 bases between. The CDR3 extends over 13 amino acids. Germline assignment: CDR1 MNHEY and CDR2 SVGEGT. CDR3 bases: TGTGCCAGCAGTTACTGGGTCGATCAGCCCCAGCATTTT. This sequence encodes CASSYWVDQPQHF.

The CDR3 DNA reads as TGTGCCAGCGGTTACACGGAGGCCCGCTCCTACAATGAGCAGTTCTTC. It encodes CASGYTEARSYNEQFF. The chain recombines TRBV7-9 with TRBJ2-1, with D tentatively TRBD2 (5 bases). The CDR3 runs 16 residues. Germline V gene lookup returns CDR1 SEHNR and CDR2 FQNEAQ (reference sequence). The V gene lost 8 bases and the J gene lost 0 bases, with 17 bases spanning the gap.

This clone has just one count. The chain recombines TRBV9 with TRBJ2-2, with 8 bases identical to TRBD1. Losses at the gene ends were 6 bases for V and 1 base for J; bases not matched to a gene: 5. The CDR3 spans 15 residues. Germline CDR1 and CDR2: SGDLS and YYNGEE. Written as DNA, the CDR3 is TGTGCCAGCACCTCACAGGGGGGGAACACCGGGGAGCTGTTTTTT. Its translation: CASTSQGGNTGELFF.

The V gene is TRBV7-7, the J gene TRBJ2-2; TRBD2 matches 7 bases. Looked up from germline, CDR1 is SSHAT and CDR2 is FNYEAQ (reference sequence). The CDR3 covers 13 residues. The CDR3 sequence: CASGLGNGGELFF. The CDR3 DNA follows: TGTGCTAGCGGGCTAGGAAACGGCGGGGAGCTGTTTTTT. Together with reference TRBV7-7 and TRBJ2-2, the CDR3 gives the full variable domain: GAGVSQSPRYKVTKRGQDVTLRCDPISSHATLYWYQQALGQGPEFLTYFNYEAQPDKSGLPSDRFSAERPEGSISTLTIQRTEQRDSAMYRCASGLGNGGELFFGEGSRLTVL.

This rearrangement joins TRBV3-1 (or the pseudogene TRBV3-2) to TRBJ2-7; D is unresolved. Trimming removed 4 bases at V and 4 bases at J, with 11 bases between. In germline, CDR1 is LGHDT, CDR2 YNNKEL (reference sequence). CDR3 length: 13 amino acids. The CDR3 DNA sequence: TGTGCCAGCAGCCTAGGAAGGGCTTACGAGCAGTACTTC. The encoded protein is CASSLGRAYEQYF.

This clone was seen only a few times. The rearrangement joins TRBV12-3 or TRBV12-4 to TRBJ2-7; D gene unclear. Trimming cost V 8 bases and J 3 bases, with 8 bases left between them. The CDR3 consists of 11 residues. CDR3 bases: TGTGCCAGCTCCGGCCTCTACGAGCAGTACTTC. Protein product: CASSGLYEQYF.

This chain links TRBV2 with TRBJ2-3; perhaps TRBD2 as D (6 bases). Trimming cost V 8 bases and J 1 base, with 16 bases left between them. This CDR3 has 15 residues. Germline V gene sequence: CDR1 SNHLY, CDR2 FYNNEI. CDR3 bases: TGTGCCAGCGGTGGAGGGAGTTGGGGCACAGATACGCAGTATTTT. Translated, it gives CASGGGSWGTDTQYF.

This clone came up once. V usage is TRBV13 and J usage is TRBJ2-6; 7 nucleotides agree with TRBD2. The length of the CDR3 is 16 residues. Trimming removed 5 bases from V and 0 bases from J; junction bases left unmatched: 4. The V gene's germline CDR1 is PRHDT and CDR2 FYEKMQ (reference sequence). The CDR3 sequence is CASSTREGSGANVLTF. DNA of the CDR3: TGTGCCAGCAGCACCAGGGAGGGCTCTGGGGCCAACGTCCTGACTTTC.

V gene TRBV6-6 combines with J gene TRBJ1-4; D ambiguous. Germline CDR1 MNHNY, CDR2 SVGAGI (reference sequence). This CDR3 is 15 amino acids long. V lost 4 bases to trimming and J lost 6 bases, with 15 bases between them. The CDR3 here is CASSSQVVGHEKLFF. DNA of the CDR3: TGTGCCAGCAGTTCCCAGGTGGTAGGGCATGAAAAACTGTTTTTT.

The gene calls are TRBV9 and TRBJ1-5, with a possible D match to TRBD1 (5 bases). Looked up from germline, CDR1 is SGDLS and CDR2 is YYNGEE. Trimming removed 5 bases from V and 2 bases from J, with 8 bases in between. The length of the CDR3 is 13 residues. In DNA, the CDR3 is TGTGCCAGCAGAGGGACGGGCAATCAGCCCCAGCATTTT. Its protein product is CASRGTGNQPQHF.

V gene TRBV11-2 combines with J gene TRBJ1-1; D call uncertain. CDR1 and CDR2 from the germline V gene are SGHAT and FQNNGV. Trimming stripped 5 bases from V and 8 bases from J, with 12 bases between. The CDR3 runs to 12 residues. The CDR3 protein is CASSLGLGEAFF. DNA of the CDR3: TGTGCCAGCAGCCTAGGTCTGGGGGAAGCTTTCTTT.

V usage is TRBV10-3 and J usage is TRBJ2-1, with TRBD2 as a possible D gene (5 bases). Trimming took off 3 bases at V and 9 bases at J, with 18 bases between the two ends. Per germline, CDR1 ENHRY and CDR2 SYGVKD. The CDR3 loop spans 15 amino acids. The CDR3 region is CAISELETNTGEQFF. CDR3 bases: TGTGCCATCAGTGAATTGGAGACTAACACTGGTGAGCAGTTCTTC.

The chain carries TRBV11-2 and TRBJ2-7; D perhaps matches TRBD2 (5 bases). V was cut by 8 bases and J by 3 bases, with 11 bases left in between. The CDR3 runs to 12 residues. In germline, CDR1 is SGHAT, CDR2 FQNNGV. This CDR3 reads CASARGFYEQYF. CDR3 DNA: TGTGCCAGCGCTCGAGGGTTCTACGAGCAGTACTTC.

The gene calls are TRBV13 and TRBJ2-7, with 8 nucleotides matching TRBD2. This CDR3 has 15 amino acids. Germline lookup yields CDR1 PRHDT and CDR2 FYEKMQ (reference sequence). J gave up 6 bases and V 1 base, and 8 bases lay outside the gene matches. The CDR3 spells CASSLEPGLEIEQYF. Written as DNA, the CDR3 is TGTGCCAGCAGCTTAGAGCCGGGACTAGAAATCGAGCAGTACTTC. Looking up the rest from reference TRBV13 and TRBJ2-7 gives the full variable domain: AAGVIQSPRHLIKEKRETATLKCYPIPRHDTVYWYQQGPGQDPQFLISFYEKMQSDKGSIPDRFSAQQFSDYHSELNMSSLELGDSALYFCASSLEPGLEIEQYFGPGTRLTVT.

CDR3 DNA: TGTGCCAGCAGCTGGGTTAGCGGTAACAATGAGCAGTTCTTC. Translating it yields CASSWVSGNNEQFF. V and J are TRBV7-2 and TRBJ2-1; the D gene is possibly TRBD2 (6 bases). Trimming took off 4 bases at V and 5 bases at J, with 12 bases between the two ends. The germline gives CDR1 SGHTA, CDR2 FQGNSA. The CDR3 length is 14 residues.

The chain couples TRBV27 to TRBJ2-5; 11 bases align to TRBD2. The V and J ends lost 1 base and 4 bases, in that order; junction bases with no gene match: 8. The CDR3 has 17 residues. CDR1 MNHEY and CDR2 SMNVEV come from the germline V gene (reference sequence). CDR3 nucleotides: TGTGCCAGCAGTTTATGGGGTAGCGGGAGGGAGGGAGAGACCCAGTACTTC. This translates into CASSLWGSGREGETQYF.

This chain connects TRBV5-1 to TRBJ1-2; D is ambiguous. The CDR3 is 15 amino acids. The germline V gene has CDR1 SGHRS and CDR2 YFSETQ. Trimming pared 4 bases from V and 3 bases from J, leaving 16 bases between. CDR3 protein: CASSQTTDMDYGYTF. The CDR3 nucleotides read TGCGCCAGCAGCCAAACTACTGATATGGACTATGGCTACACCTTC.

The genes are TRBV7-8 and TRBJ1-2; a possible D gene is TRBD1 (6 bases). V lost 5 bases to trimming and J lost 5 bases, with 18 bases between them. The germline V gene has CDR1 SGHVS and CDR2 FQNEAQ. The CDR3 is made up of 15 amino acids. The CDR3 nucleotides read TGTGCCAGCAGCACTGGGACACGAGGAACTTATGGCTACACCTTC. Amino acid sequence: CASSTGTRGTYGYTF.

This clone was seen a single time. The chain couples TRBV19 to TRBJ2-6, with 7 bases fitting TRBD1. This CDR3 has 17 residues. CDR1 is LNHDA and CDR2 is SQIVND in the germline V gene (reference sequence). The junction had 6 bases not matched to a gene; V was cut back by 4 bases and J by 0 bases. For the CDR3, the DNA is TGTGCCAGTAGTAGCCGACAGGGCCACTCTGGGGCCAACGTCCTGACTTTC. This codes for CASSSRQGHSGANVLTF.

This chain connects TRBV27 to TRBJ1-2; D possibly corresponds to TRBD1 (5 bases). This CDR3 region has 14 residues. V shed 5 bases and J shed 0 bases, with 10 bases lying between them. Germline-derived CDR1 and CDR2 are MNHEY and SMNVEV (reference sequence). CDR3 loop: CASSTGLSNYGYTF. The CDR3 DNA sequence: TGTGCCAGCAGTACGGGACTTTCTAACTATGGCTACACCTTC.

The chain couples TRBV13 to TRBJ1-5; tentatively, D is TRBD1 (5 bases). The CDR3 extends over 15 amino acids. Germline V gene data show CDR1 as PRHDT and CDR2 as FYEKMQ (reference sequence). The V and J ends lost 4 bases and 5 bases respectively, with 15 bases between them. The CDR3 coding sequence is TGTGCCAGCAGCTCCACCAGGGAGGAGCATCAGCCCCAGCATTTT. Its protein product is CASSSTREEHQPQHF.

The CDR3 coding sequence is TGTGCCAGCTCACGGCACCCTAGCACAGATACGCAGTATTTT. This gives the protein CASSRHPSTDTQYF. This chain uses TRBV18 with TRBJ2-3; D is unresolved. The CDR3 loop spans 14 amino acids. Per the germline V gene, CDR1 is KGHSH and CDR2 is LQKENI. The V and J ends lost 4 bases and 0 bases respectively, with 8 bases between them.